This TCR beta chain was sequenced in a study of blood T cell repertoires in COVID-19. On the study more broadly: The origin of the acute and convalescent COVID-19 samples was the United States, Italy and Spain. Sample material is recorded as cDNA or gDNA derived from T cells, B-cell-depleted T cells, or PBMCs.

V trimming: 3 bases; J trimming: 0 bases; junction bases outside the gene matches: 26. Germline values: CDR1 SGDLS, CDR2 YYNGEE. The CDR3 covers 24 residues. Original handling: Nucleated cell number was recorded as an estimate derived from reference gene primer amplification. Produced via immunoSEQ multiplex PCR; TCRdb's table is partial and in-frame only. The V and J calls and clone size were taken over from that table, and D and trimming were inferred from the DNA. The sample lists around 100,000 clones, around four fifths occurring once. The clonotype originates from a man in his forties or fifties with active or convalescent COVID-19. This chain links TRBV9 with TRBJ2-2; 10 nucleotides match TRBD1. Input material: peripheral blood. The CDR3 bases are TGTGCCAGCAGCGCCAAAACCGGGACAGGGGCCTCGGGGTATGGGAATCCGAACACCGGGGAGCTGTTTTTT. It translates to CASSAKTGTGASGYGNPNTGELFF.